This TCR beta chain comes out of a study of sequential checkpoint blockade in melanoma. This clone occurred a few times. Only in-frame clones appear in the TCRdb table, and some are missing; sequencing was by immunoSEQ multiplex PCR. This table holds about 20,000 clones, over 65% found once. The V gene's germline CDR1 is SGDLS and CDR2 YYNGEE. Trimming left V 4 bases short and J 6 bases short, with 17 bases between. This CDR3 contains 15 residues. The treatment is: randomized to nivolumab then ipilimumab (arm A) or the reverse (arm B). This sequence originates from a human donor with melanoma. The material sequenced was tumor tissue (inferred from file names), taken from a patient given nivolumab and ipilimumab in sequence. The chain combines TRBV9 with TRBJ2-1, with D perhaps matching TRBD2 (5 bases). CDR3 in amino acids: CASSPNGLTANEQFF. CDR3 DNA: TGTGCCAGCAGCCCAAACGGACTGACTGCCAATGAGCAGTTCTTC.